Presented here are 2 T cell receptor beta chains from one specimen sequenced in a study of blood T cell repertoires in COVID-19. Sequencing used immunoSEQ multiplex PCR; TCRdb keeps in-frame clones, though not all of them. Here the sample spans some 310,000 clones, roughly 91% being singletons. Sequenced sample: PBMCs or T cells enriched from blood (not recorded which). The receptors here all came from a woman in her twenties or thirties who had recovered from COVID-19.

The chain links TRBV2 to TRBJ2-2, with 11 bases identical to TRBD2. There are 14 residues in the CDR3. V shed 6 bases and J 5 bases; nucleotides not matched to a gene: 2. Germline lookup yields CDR1 SNHLY and CDR2 FYNNEI. The chain's CDR3 is CASRLAGVTGELFF. CDR3 sequence (DNA): TGTGCCAGCAGACTAGCGGGAGTTACCGGGGAGCTGTTTTTT.

The rearrangement joins TRBV29-1 to TRBJ2-2, with TRBD2 identical over 9 bases. With V trimmed by 5 bases and J by 3 bases, 13 bases remained unmatched. The CDR3 loop spans 17 amino acids. Germline CDR1 and CDR2: SQVTM and ANQGSEA. CDR3 protein: CSVSSALAGLHTGELFF. Here the CDR3 DNA reads TGCAGCGTTTCCTCCGCCCTAGCGGGACTTCACACCGGGGAGCTGTTTTTT.